This TCR beta chain appears in the sequencing data of a study of blood T cell repertoires in COVID-19. The ends were cut back, 5 bases at V and 2 bases at J, with 9 bases in the middle. The CDR3 totals 13 residues. The germline CDR1 and CDR2 sequences are LGHNT and FRNRAP. Original processing methods: Cell counts per sample came from amplifying reference gene primers. The repertoire was sequenced with immunoSEQ multiplex PCR; TCRdb's copy has only in-frame clones and lacks some. Clone size and V and J calls were adopted from that table, with D and trimming inferred from the DNA. The sample carries more than 95,000 clones, roughly 79% recorded once.

The TCR originated in a man in his 70s with active or convalescent COVID-19. Source material: peripheral blood. J is TRBJ1-1 and V is TRBV12-5, with unresolved D. This chain's CDR3 is CASGISLNTEAFF. CDR3 in DNA: TGTGCTAGTGGTATATCGTTAAACACTGAAGCTTTCTTT.